One sample yielded the 17 T cell receptor beta chains listed below, sequenced in a study of CD8+ T cells in alopecia areata. RNA was extracted and reverse transcribed into cDNA as the sequencing template. Assay used: immunoSEQ multiplex PCR; TCRdb lists only in-frame clones, some missing. The sample gives about 270,000 clones, none seen only once, and the top ten clones hold about 1.1%. The study sorted pooled cutaneous lymph node cells by CD4, CD8alpha, NKG2D, NKG2ACE and other markers. The sequenced sample consisted of CD4+ T cells sorted from a lymph node. The receptors were gathered from a C3H/HeJ mouse with alopecia areata. Mice of this strain are of MHC haplotype H2-k.

This clone was seen more than once but under ten times. Gene labels here are mouse ones. The sequence runs out 4 residues before the end of the CDR3; the remainder is reconstructed from the germline J gene. This CDR3 is also generated by other DNA sequences in the sample. The chain couples TRBV13-1 to TRBJ2-1; 7 nucleotides align to TRBD1. From germline, CDR1 is NSHNY and CDR2 SYGAGN. The CDR3 covers 12 residues. Unmatched junction bases numbered 0, after V lost 3 bases and J lost 6 bases. Partial CDR3 DNA: TGTGCCAGCAGTGGACAGGGTGCT. Protein: CASSGQGA. The entire CDR3 protein is CASSGQGAEQFF.

This clone was recorded many times. Gene names denote mouse genes. The CDR3 is cut off 4 residues early in the read; its end comes from the germline J gene. The chain is built from TRBV17 and TRBJ2-1; no clear D. This CDR3 is 14 amino acids long. Between the trimmed V and J ends, which lost 5 bases and 3 bases, there was a span of 11 bases. Germline V CDR1 and CDR2: MNHDT, YYDKIL. Here the CDR3 reads CASSHSKFYAEQFF. CDR3 bases read: TGTGCTAGCAGTCACAGCAAATTCTATGCT.

Points on this clone: Genes and germline come from the mouse. The read halts 4 residues ahead of the CDR3 end, with the missing end drawn from the germline J gene. This chain joins TRBV4 and TRBJ1-2; 7 bases fit TRBD1. The CDR3 sequence is 13 residues long. Germline CDR1 is LGHDT and CDR2 is YNNKQL (reference sequence). Trimming at V came to 3 bases and at J to 2 bases, leaving 0 bases not matched to a gene. This chain's CDR3 is CASSYRGNSDYTF. The part of the CDR3 DNA that was read is TGTGCCAGCAGCTACAGGGGGAACTCC. The full variable domain, with the rest looked up from reference TRBV4 and TRBJ1-2, is ETAVFQTPNYHVTQVGNEVSFNCKQTLGHDTMYWYKQDSKKLLKIMFSYNNKQLIVNETVPRRFSPQSSDKAHLNLRIKSVEPEDSAVYLCASSYRGNSDYTFGSGTRLLVI.

This clone was observed a few times. These gene names are mouse names. The read ends 4 residues early relative to the CDR3; the germline J gene fills the gap. The same CDR3 arises from other DNA sequences in this sample as well. The chain carries TRBV19 and TRBJ2-7; TRBD1 matches 11 bases. Germline CDR1 FNHDT, CDR2 SITEND (reference sequence). This CDR3 has 14 amino acids. V was clipped by 5 bases and J by 2 bases; unmatched bases: 3. The CDR3 DNA, read in part, is TGTGCCAGCAGCAGGGACAGGGGGACCTAT. Translated: CASSRDRGTY. The whole CDR3 reads CASSRDRGTYEQYF. The full variable domain, completed using reference TRBV19 and TRBJ2-7, is GGIITQTPKFLIGQEGQKLTLKCQQNFNHDTMYWYRQDSGKGLRLIYYSITENDLQKGDLSEGYDASREKKSSFSLTVTSAQKNEMAVFLCASSRDRGTYEQYFGPGTRLTVL.

This clone was detected a few times. Gene names follow the mouse nomenclature. The read terminates 4 residues before the CDR3 end, so the remaining end is supplied by the germline J gene. The chain links TRBV1 to TRBJ2-7; 7 bases are a match to TRBD1. The CDR3 runs 12 residues. CDR1 is NSQYPW and CDR2 is LRSPGD in the germline V gene (reference sequence). CDR3 protein: CTCSRGQYEQYF. The sequenced part of the CDR3 DNA is TGCACCTGCAGCAGGGGACAGTAT.

Worth noting for this clone: Germline and genes here are mouse. The read stops 3 residues short of the end of the CDR3; the missing end is completed from the germline J gene. This chain uses TRBV13-1 with TRBJ1-6; D is perhaps TRBD1 (6 bases). TRBJ1-6 belongs to the ORF category, with a function that is uncertain. Trimming shortened V by 3 bases and J by 3 bases, and 13 bases separated the two germline ends. CDR3 length: 16 residues. CDR1 NSHNY and CDR2 SYGAGN come from the germline V gene. The CDR3 sequence: CASSGTAQIYNSPLYF. The part of the CDR3 DNA that was read is TGTGCCAGCAGTGGGACAGCACAAATCTATAATTCGCCC.

This clone has only a few counts. The germline and genes are mouse ones. Read coverage stops 4 residues before the CDR3 terminus; the germline J gene supplies the remainder. This sequence joins TRBV5 and TRBJ2-5, with 10 positions matching TRBD2. The germline V gene encodes CDR1 LGHNA and CDR2 YNLKQL (reference sequence). The CDR3 loop spans 16 amino acids. The CDR3 here is CASSQDWGGARDTQYF. The DNA read from the CDR3 is TGTGCCAGCAGCCAAGACTGGGGGGGCGCGAGAGAC.

A remark on this clone: The listed genes are named as in mouse. The read finishes 4 residues shy of the CDR3 end, and the germline J gene is used to complete it. This chain connects TRBV31 to TRBJ1-2; 10 bases agree with TRBD1. Germline V lookup: CDR1 GKSSPN, CDR2 SITVG. The CDR3 loop spans 15 amino acids. V gave up 0 bases and J gave up 4 bases; unmatched junction bases: 5. CDR3 protein: CAWSLGDRGSSDYTF. The sequenced CDR3 bases are TGTGCCTGGAGTCTAGGGGACAGGGGAAGCTCC.

Concerning this clone itself: Gene names and germline refer to mouse. The read ends 4 residues early relative to the CDR3; the germline J gene fills the gap. Other DNA sequences in the sample encode the same CDR3. The gene calls are TRBV13-1 and TRBJ1-2; 7 nucleotides match TRBD1. V lost 2 bases, J lost 0 bases, and 4 bases stayed unmatched. The CDR3 length is 15 residues. Germline CDR1 and CDR2: NSHNY and SYGAGN. The CDR3 sequence is CASSDGGTANSDYTF. The CDR3 bases that were read are TGTGCCAGCAGTGACGGGGGGACAGCAAACTCC.

For this clone: The listed genes are named as in mouse. The read halts 4 residues ahead of the CDR3 end, with the missing end drawn from the germline J gene. The chain has TRBV5 and TRBJ2-3; 11 bases line up with TRBD1. The germline V gene has CDR1 LGHNA and CDR2 YNLKQL (reference sequence). V was pared by 0 bases and J by 0 bases, with 11 bases of the junction left unmatched. The CDR3 length is 20 residues. CDR3 amino acids: CASSQDPPRDRGTSAETLYF. Partial CDR3 DNA: TGTGCCAGCAGCCAAGATCCACCCCGGGACAGGGGGACTAGTGCAGAA.

With respect to this clone: Gene names and germline match the mouse. This CDR3 is also generated by other DNA sequences in the sample. The DNA read from the CDR3 is TGCACCTGCAGTGCAGGGACAAGTGCAGAA. It yields the protein CTCSAGTSAE. The whole CDR3 reads CTCSAGTSAETLYF. The V and J genes are TRBV1 and TRBJ2-3; tentatively, D is TRBD1 (5 bases). The read falls 4 residues short of the CDR3 end, and the missing part is taken from the germline J gene. Germline V CDR1 and CDR2: NSQYPW, LRSPGD (reference sequence). There are 14 residues in the CDR3. Trimming shortened V by 1 base and J by 0 bases, and 5 bases separated the two germline ends.

This clone was detected many times. Mouse names are used for the genes. The sequenced part of the CDR3 DNA is TGTGCTAGCAGTGGGACTGGGGGGGCGCTTGCT. This sequence encodes CASSGTGGALA. The full CDR3 protein reads CASSGTGGALAEQFF. The chain links TRBV17 to TRBJ2-1; 14 bases line up with TRBD2. The CDR3 is cut off 4 residues early in the read; its end comes from the germline J gene. J lost 6 bases, V lost 5 bases, and 3 bases had no gene match. Germline assignment: CDR1 MNHDT and CDR2 YYDKIL. This CDR3 region has 15 residues.

This clone was seen more than once but under ten times. The gene names given are mouse names. The read falls 4 residues short of the CDR3 end, and the missing part is taken from the germline J gene. The chain carries TRBV13-1 and TRBJ2-7; 11 bases align to TRBD1. From germline, CDR1 is NSHNY and CDR2 SYGAGN. This CDR3 contains 15 residues. Incomplete CDR3 DNA: TGTGCCAGCAGTGAGAGGGACAGGGGGAGAGAT. Amino acid sequence: CASSERDRGRD. The CDR3 in its entirety is CASSERDRGRDEQYF.

Concerning this clone: Mouse germline and gene names are used. The CDR3 end is not reached by the read, which stops 4 residues before it; the germline J gene fills it in. The V and J genes are TRBV19 and TRBJ2-7; maybe TRBD2 (6 bases). Germline assignment: CDR1 FNHDT and CDR2 SITEND (reference sequence). The CDR3 runs 12 residues. The CDR3 sequence: CASSLGRYEQYF. CDR3 DNA, as far as it was read: TGTGCCAGCAGTCTGGGGAGATAT.

Details on this clone: Genes and germline come from the mouse. The read ends 4 residues before the CDR3 terminus; that terminus is restored from the germline J gene. This chain connects TRBV19 to TRBJ2-2; possible D gene TRBD1, 5 bases. The germline V and J ends were trimmed by 6 bases and 0 bases, with 9 bases remaining between them. Germline CDR1 FNHDT, CDR2 SITEND (reference sequence). The CDR3 covers 14 residues. CDR3 bases read: TGTGCCAGCAAAGACAGCGCAAACACCGGG. Protein sequence: CASKDSANTG. The whole CDR3 protein reads CASKDSANTGQLYF.

On this clone: Genes here carry mouse names. The read halts 4 residues ahead of the CDR3 end, with the missing end drawn from the germline J gene. V usage is TRBV13-2 and J usage is TRBJ2-1; maybe TRBD1 (5 bases). This CDR3 has 13 residues. Germline loops: CDR1 NNHNN, CDR2 SYGAGS (reference sequence). The V and J ends lost 5 bases and 4 bases respectively, with 10 bases between them. The CDR3 DNA, read in part, is TGTGCCAGCGGGGAGGACAATTATGCT. Amino acids: CASGEDNYA. The whole CDR3 region reads CASGEDNYAEQFF.

This clone was seen only a few times. Mouse gene names apply. The read finishes 4 residues shy of the CDR3 end, and the germline J gene is used to complete it. Distinct nucleotide sequences in the sample also encode this CDR3. The gene calls are TRBV5 and TRBJ2-7; 10 bases line up with TRBD2. CDR1 and CDR2 from the germline V gene are LGHNA and YNLKQL (reference sequence). The CDR3 has 15 amino acids. Trimming took 4 bases from V and 1 from J; bases not matched to a gene: 4. The covered CDR3 bases are TGTGCCAGCAGCCCTCGACTGGGGGGATCCTAT. Translated, it gives CASSPRLGGSY. In full, the CDR3 reads CASSPRLGGSYEQYF.